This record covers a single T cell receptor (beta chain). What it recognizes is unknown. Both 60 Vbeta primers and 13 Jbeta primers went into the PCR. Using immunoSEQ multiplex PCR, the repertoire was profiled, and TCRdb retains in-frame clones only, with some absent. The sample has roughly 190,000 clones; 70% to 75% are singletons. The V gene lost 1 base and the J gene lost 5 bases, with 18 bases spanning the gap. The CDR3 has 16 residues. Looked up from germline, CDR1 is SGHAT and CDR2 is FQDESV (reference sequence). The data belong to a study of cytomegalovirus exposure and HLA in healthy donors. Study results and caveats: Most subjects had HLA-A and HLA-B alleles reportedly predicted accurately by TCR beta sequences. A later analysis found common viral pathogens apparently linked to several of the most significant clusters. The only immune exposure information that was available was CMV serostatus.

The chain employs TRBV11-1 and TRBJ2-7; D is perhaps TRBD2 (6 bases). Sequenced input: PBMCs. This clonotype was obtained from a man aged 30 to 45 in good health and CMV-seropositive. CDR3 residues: CASSLGGRVGGDEQYF. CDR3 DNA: TGTGCCAGCAGCTTAGGCGGTCGGGTAGGCGGGGACGAGCAGTACTTC.